This T cell receptor beta chain emerged from a study of T cells after yellow fever vaccination. This CDR3 has 12 residues. V was pared by 9 bases and J by 1 base, with 9 bases between. The germline V gene encodes CDR1 LGHNT and CDR2 FRNRAP. Whole-study findings and limits: One caveat is that FACS-sorted repertoires could contain abundant clonotypes contaminating from the bulk population. The secondary T-cell response peaked on day 5, not day 15, but was weaker. Post-booster samples contained most primary-vaccination clones (approximately 95% CD4, about 90% CD8).

Details on this clonotype: Antigen unknown.

Template switching by 5'RACE produced TCR cDNA, adding a universal primer site and UMIs. TCRdb re-called the 5' RACE reads with MiXCR, one entry per CDR3 protein. This table holds about 160,000 distinct CDR3 sequences, more than 5.5% found once. The chain joins TRBV12-5 to TRBJ1-1; D unclear. The TCR sequence derives from a man between 18 and 29 years old who received the YFV17D yellow fever vaccine. The source was CD4+ T cells sorted from PBMCs, collected around 5 days after the first yellow fever vaccination. CDR3 bases: TGTGCTAGCAATTATCAGAACACTGAAGCTTTCTTT. Protein sequence: CASNYQNTEAFF. Variable domain in full (rest from reference TRBV12-5 and TRBJ1-1): DARVTQTPRHKVTEMGQEVTMRCQPILGHNTVFWYRQTMMQGLELLAYFRNRAPLDDSGMPKDRFSAEMPDATLATLKIQPSEPRDSAVYFCASNYQNTEAFFGQGTRLTVV.